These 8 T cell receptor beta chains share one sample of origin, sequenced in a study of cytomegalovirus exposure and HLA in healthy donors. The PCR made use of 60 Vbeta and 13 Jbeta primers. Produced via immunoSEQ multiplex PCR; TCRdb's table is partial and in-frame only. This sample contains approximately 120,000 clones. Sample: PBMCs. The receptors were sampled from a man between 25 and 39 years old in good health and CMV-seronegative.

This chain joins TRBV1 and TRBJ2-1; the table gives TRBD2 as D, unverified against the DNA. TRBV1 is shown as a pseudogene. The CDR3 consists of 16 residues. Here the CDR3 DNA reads TGCACCAGCAGCCAAGATCATCGCGGGAGTTCCCATGAGCAGTTCTTC. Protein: CTSSQDHRGSSHEQFF.

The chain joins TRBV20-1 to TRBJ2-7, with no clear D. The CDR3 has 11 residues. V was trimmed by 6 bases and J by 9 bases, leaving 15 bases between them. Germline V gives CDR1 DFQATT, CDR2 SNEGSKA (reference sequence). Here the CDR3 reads CSAAGLGAQYF. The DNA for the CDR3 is TGCAGTGCCGCTGGCCTAGGAGCGCAGTACTTC.

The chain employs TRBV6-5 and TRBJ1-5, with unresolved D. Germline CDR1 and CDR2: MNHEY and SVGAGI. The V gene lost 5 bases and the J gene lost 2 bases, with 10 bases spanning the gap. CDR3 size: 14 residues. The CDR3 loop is CASSARGGNQPQHF. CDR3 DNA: TGTGCCAGCAGTGCTCGGGGAGGCAATCAGCCCCAGCATTTT.

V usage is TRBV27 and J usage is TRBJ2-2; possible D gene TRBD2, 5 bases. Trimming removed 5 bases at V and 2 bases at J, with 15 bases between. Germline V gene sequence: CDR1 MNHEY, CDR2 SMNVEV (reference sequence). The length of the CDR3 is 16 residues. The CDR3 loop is CASSPRVGRNTGELFF. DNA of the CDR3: TGTGCCAGCAGTCCCCGGGTGGGGAGAAACACCGGGGAGCTGTTTTTT.

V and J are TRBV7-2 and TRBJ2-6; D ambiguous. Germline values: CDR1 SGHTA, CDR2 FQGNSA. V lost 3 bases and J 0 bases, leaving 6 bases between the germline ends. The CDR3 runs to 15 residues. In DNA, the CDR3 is TGTGCCAGCAGCTTCCAAGCCTCTGGGGCCAACGTCCTGACTTTC. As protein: CASSFQASGANVLTF.

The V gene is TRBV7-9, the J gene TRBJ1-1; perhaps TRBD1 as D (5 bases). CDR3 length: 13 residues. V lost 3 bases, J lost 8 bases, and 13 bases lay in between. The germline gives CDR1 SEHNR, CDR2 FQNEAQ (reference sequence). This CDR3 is CASSFRQGGEAFF. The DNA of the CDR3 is TGTGCCAGCAGCTTTCGGCAGGGAGGCGAAGCTTTCTTT.

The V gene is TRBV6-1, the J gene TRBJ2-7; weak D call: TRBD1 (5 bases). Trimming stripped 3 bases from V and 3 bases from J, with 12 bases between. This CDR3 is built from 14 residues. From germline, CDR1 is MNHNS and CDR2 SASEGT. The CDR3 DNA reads TGTGCCAGCAGTGACGGCCAGGGATACTACGAGCAGTACTTC. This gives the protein CASSDGQGYYEQYF.

The CDR3 sequence is CASSRRQGARNEQFF. CDR3 nucleotides: TGTGCCAGCAGCCGGCGACAGGGGGCTCGCAATGAGCAGTTCTTC. V usage is TRBV6-5 and J usage is TRBJ2-1; 10 nucleotides line up with TRBD1. The CDR3 is 15 amino acids. The germline gives CDR1 MNHEY, CDR2 SVGAGI. Trimming cost V 6 bases and J 6 bases; bases outside gene matches: 8.